This TCR beta chain is drawn from a study of blood T cell repertoires in COVID-19. Study-wide context: Samples taken during acute and convalescent COVID-19 were collected in the United States, Italy and Spain.

Authors' processing steps: Counts of nucleated cells, estimated from reference gene primer amplification, were obtained. TCRdb keeps only in-frame clones here, not all; method: immunoSEQ multiplex PCR. V, J and clone size derive from that table, while D and trimming were established from the DNA sequence. The sample has around 110,000 clones; 75% to 85% are singletons. Sequencing was carried out using peripheral blood. This clonotype originated in a man in his 70s with acute or convalescent COVID-19.

CDR3 amino acids: CASTYRDSYNEQFF. CDR3 in DNA: TGTGCCAGCACCTACCGGGACAGCTACAATGAGCAGTTCTTC. The chain is built from TRBV11-2 and TRBJ2-1; 7 bases agree with TRBD1. This CDR3 comprises 14 residues. V lost 7 bases and J lost 3; bases outside the gene matches: 6. The germline CDR1 and CDR2 sequences are SGHAT and FQNNGV.